This TCR beta chain derives from a study of response to subunit inactivated influenza vaccine. The junction had 9 bases not matched to a gene; V was cut back by 1 base and J by 14 bases. The CDR3 consists of 16 residues. Germline CDR1 LGHNA, CDR2 YNFKEQ. Each CDR3 protein gets one entry after TCRdb re-called the RT-PCR reads with MiXCR. In the table there are more than 550,000 distinct CDR3 sequences, about 11% of which are singletons. This clonotype was seen only a few times. These same records also appear under a second study, on T cells expressing NK-cell markers. That paper states: TCR beta cDNA was generated via 5'RACE template switching incorporating UMIs. HCMV specificity of the expanded NKG2C+ T cell clones stayed unclear.

The sample in question was PBMCs from blood, obtained on the day of vaccination. This receptor was identified in a man between 50 and 59 years old who received an inactivated influenza vaccine. The V call is TRBV4-2, the J call TRBJ1-6, with 12 bases identical to TRBD1. DNA of the CDR3: TGTGCCAGCAGCCAAGGACCGGGACAGGGGGCAGTGACCCTCCACTTT. Its protein is CASSQGPGQGAVTLHF.